Below, one T cell receptor beta chain is given with its context. This CDR3 region has 14 residues. V gave up 4 bases and J gave up 8 bases; unmatched junction bases: 10. Germline V gene data show CDR1 as SGHRS and CDR2 as YFSETQ. One entry per CDR3 protein, called by TCRdb with MiXCR from the 5' RACE reads. The top ten clones hold about 3% of a sample with around 57,000 distinct CDR3 sequences, about 28% of them seen once. The sequence came from a female donor with breast cancer. Sequenced sample: tumor-infiltrating memory CD4+ T cells sorted from the breast tumor. Subset here: memory CD4+ T cells, CD4+CD45RO+CD25-. This chain joins TRBV5-1 and TRBJ2-3, with TRBD1 matching over 7 bases. In nucleotides, the CDR3 is TGCGCCAGCAGCCAGGGGACAGAGCAAGGTACGCAGTATTTT. Its protein product is CASSQGTEQGTQYF.